This entry lists 31 T cell receptor beta chains sequenced from one sample in a study of cytomegalovirus exposure and HLA in healthy donors. Assay: immunoSEQ multiplex PCR; the TCRdb copy retains only in-frame clones and omits some. The repertoire includes over 150,000 clones, approximately 86% of them detected once, and approximately 2.4% sits in the top ten. Sequencing input: PBMCs. All receptors derive from a young woman in good health and CMV-seronegative.

The chain recombines TRBV27 with TRBJ1-2; weak D call: TRBD1 (6 bases). Germline V gene lookup returns CDR1 MNHEY and CDR2 SMNVEV (reference sequence). V lost 1 base and J 6 bases, leaving 15 bases between the germline ends. There are 15 residues in the CDR3. CDR3 protein: CASSLYPTGSDGYTF. As DNA, the CDR3 is TGTGCCAGCAGTTTATACCCAACAGGGTCCGATGGCTACACCTTC.

V and J are TRBV27 and TRBJ2-3, with 8 bases that match TRBD1. Per germline, CDR1 MNHEY and CDR2 SMNVEV (reference sequence). V gave up 0 bases and J gave up 2 bases; unmatched junction bases: 4. The CDR3 is made up of 16 amino acids. CDR3 sequence reads: CASSLSETGVTDTQYF. CDR3 DNA sequence: TGTGCCAGCAGTTTATCGGAGACAGGGGTCACAGATACGCAGTATTTT.

This clone was picked up one time. The CDR3 DNA is TGTGCCACGGGAGAGGGTGACTATGGCTACACCTTC. It translates to CATGEGDYGYTF. V usage is TRBV15 and J usage is TRBJ1-2; D ambiguous. V was pared by 9 bases and J by 3 bases, with 11 bases between. CDR1 and CDR2 from the germline V gene are LNHNV and YYDKDF (reference sequence). This CDR3 has 12 amino acids.

The CDR3 loop is CASSQEVAGVQETQYF. CDR3 in DNA: TGCGCCAGCAGCCAAGAGGTAGCGGGAGTCCAAGAGACCCAGTACTTC. The V and J genes are TRBV4-1 and TRBJ2-5, with 9 positions matching TRBD2. The CDR3 length is 16 residues. Trimming cost V 0 bases and J 1 base; bases outside gene matches: 3. From germline, CDR1 is MGHRA and CDR2 YSYEKL.

The J gene is TRBJ2-7, the V gene TRBV27, with TRBD1 matching 7 bases. The CDR3 loop spans 14 amino acids. Germline V lookup: CDR1 MNHEY, CDR2 SMNVEV (reference sequence). V shed 4 bases and J 4 bases; nucleotides not matched to a gene: 7. The CDR3 loop is CASSSLRDRYEQYF. CDR3 nucleotide sequence: TGTGCCAGCAGTTCCCTCCGGGACAGATACGAGCAGTACTTC.

CDR3 loop: CASSQEAGPYNSPLHF. The DNA for the CDR3 is TGTGCCAGCAGCCAAGAGGCAGGGCCCTATAATTCACCCCTCCACTTT. The chain uses TRBV14 and TRBJ1-6; D may be TRBD1 (5 bases). The CDR3 runs 16 residues. In germline, CDR1 is SGHDN, CDR2 FVKESK. V gave up 0 bases and J gave up 2 bases, with 8 bases separating them.

This clone has a count of ten or more. The genes are TRBV6-4 and TRBJ2-2, with D hard to call. Per the germline V gene, CDR1 is MRHNA and CDR2 is SNTAGT. CDR3 size: 13 residues. V lost 0 bases, J lost 8 bases, and 7 bases lay in between. The CDR3 loop is CASSDSGTGELFF. The CDR3 coding sequence is TGTGCCAGCAGTGACTCGGGCACGGGGGAGCTGTTTTTT.

V usage is TRBV27 and J usage is TRBJ2-3; the D is unclear. This CDR3 is built from 12 residues. Germline values: CDR1 MNHEY, CDR2 SMNVEV (reference sequence). Trimming stripped 4 bases from V and 2 bases from J, with 4 bases between. The CDR3 loop reads CASSSFTDTQYF. DNA for the CDR3: TGTGCCAGCAGTTCCTTCACAGATACGCAGTATTTT.

The rearrangement links TRBV15 to TRBJ2-1, with 7 bases lining up with TRBD1. This CDR3 is built from 15 residues. Trimming removed 4 bases from V and 0 bases from J; junction bases left unmatched: 3. In germline, CDR1 is LNHNV, CDR2 YYDKDF (reference sequence). The chain's CDR3 is CATSNGDSSYNEQFF. CDR3 DNA: TGTGCCACCAGCAACGGGGACAGCTCCTACAATGAGCAGTTCTTC. The full variable domain, with the rest looked up from reference TRBV15 and TRBJ2-1, is DAMVIQNPRYQVTQFGKPVTLSCSQTLNHNVMYWYQQKSSQAPKLLFHYYDKDFNNEADTPDNFQSRRPNTSFCFLDIRSPGLGDTAMYLCATSNGDSSYNEQFFGPGTRLTVL.

This clone was observed a few times. This rearrangement joins TRBV7-2 to TRBJ2-5; TRBD2 matches 8 bases. The germline CDR1 and CDR2 sequences are SGHTA and FQGNSA. V dropped 2 bases and J dropped 6; count of bases not matched to a gene: 11. CDR3 length: 16 amino acids. CDR3: CASSLYRGGTGQTQYF. In DNA form, the CDR3 reads TGTGCCAGCAGCTTATACCGCGGGGGGACCGGGCAGACCCAGTACTTC.

The J gene is TRBJ1-1, the V gene TRBV9; perhaps TRBD1 as D (6 bases). Between the trimmed V and J ends, which lost 2 bases and 2 bases, there was a span of 10 bases. This CDR3 spans 14 amino acids. Per the germline V gene, CDR1 is SGDLS and CDR2 is YYNGEE. In nucleotides, the CDR3 is TGTGCCAGCAGCGTCGGACAGCACAACACTGAAGCTTTCTTT. Translating gives CASSVGQHNTEAFF.

The chain combines TRBV11-2 with TRBJ1-2; no reliable D call. The CDR3 extends over 13 amino acids. CDR1 is SGHAT and CDR2 is FQNNGV in the germline V gene. The V end was cut by 5 bases, the J end by 3 bases, with 10 bases between. The CDR3 bases are TGTGCCAGCAGCGCGCTTCAGGACTATGGCTACACCTTC. Its translation: CASSALQDYGYTF. The variable domain in full, with the rest retrieved from reference TRBV11-2 and TRBJ1-2, is EAGVAQSPRYKIIEKRQSVAFWCNPISGHATLYWYQQILGQGPKLLIQFQNNGVVDDSQLPKDRFSAERLKGVDSTLKIQPAKLEDSAVYLCASSALQDYGYTFGSGTRLTVV.

This sequence joins TRBV5-6 and TRBJ1-2, with 10 bases aligning to TRBD1. The CDR3 spans 15 residues. Germline CDR1 is SGHDT and CDR2 is YYEEEE. V was pared by 6 bases and J by 5 bases, with 10 bases of the junction left unmatched. In DNA form, the CDR3 reads TGTGCCAGCACCCCTCGACAGGGGGCGCGATATGGCTACACCTTC. Amino acids: CASTPRQGARYGYTF. Combining the CDR3 with reference TRBV5-6 and TRBJ1-2 gives the whole variable domain DAGVTQSPTHLIKTRGQQVTLRCSPKSGHDTVSWYQQALGQGPQFIFQYYEEEERQRGNFPDRFSGHQFPNYSSELNVNALLLGDSALYLCASTPRQGARYGYTFGSGTRLTVV.

The V call is TRBV25-1, the J call TRBJ1-3; D uncertain. The CDR3 runs 15 residues. With 2 bases removed from V and 0 bases from J, the gap between germline ends came to 8 bases. CDR1 is MGHDK, CDR2 SYGVNS, per germline. CDR3 nucleotide sequence: TGTGCCAGCAGTGAACCGGGGAACTCTGGAAACACCATATATTTT. The encoded protein is CASSEPGNSGNTIYF.

This rearrangement joins TRBV27 to TRBJ1-5; a possible D gene is TRBD1 (6 bases). Germline CDR1 MNHEY, CDR2 SMNVEV (reference sequence). The CDR3 loop spans 16 amino acids. V lost 0 bases to trimming and J lost 0 bases, with 9 bases between them. CDR3 protein: CASSLSGAYSNQPQHF. The CDR3 DNA is TGTGCCAGCAGTTTATCGGGGGCCTATAGCAATCAGCCCCAGCATTTT.

This chain links TRBV30 with TRBJ2-5, with D possibly being TRBD1 (6 bases). This CDR3 spans 13 amino acids. Germline CDR1 and CDR2: GTSNPN and SVGIG (reference sequence). V was cut by 5 bases and J by 4 bases, with 14 bases left in between. The CDR3 reads CAWEGRGGETQYF. The CDR3 region has the DNA TGTGCCTGGGAGGGTCGAGGGGGAGAGACCCAGTACTTC.

The chain carries TRBV4-1 and TRBJ1-1; D gene unclear. Germline-derived CDR1 and CDR2 are MGHRA and YSYEKL. CDR3 size: 14 residues. V gave up 5 bases and J gave up 4 bases, with 14 bases separating them. The CDR3 spells CASSYNVIATEAFF. CDR3 in DNA: TGCGCCAGCAGCTACAACGTTATCGCCACTGAAGCTTTCTTT.

The chain employs TRBV18 and TRBJ1-2, with TRBD1 identical over 10 bases. With 6 bases clipped from V and 3 bases from J, the junction kept 10 bases outside the gene matches. Germline V lookup: CDR1 KGHSH, CDR2 LQKENI. This CDR3 contains 16 residues. CDR3 DNA sequence: TGTGCCAGCTCTGCCGAAGTCGGACAGGGGGACTATGGCTACACCTTC. Amino acid sequence: CASSAEVGQGDYGYTF.

The chain couples TRBV11-3 to TRBJ2-1; 12 bases line up with TRBD2. Trimming removed 1 base from V and 8 bases from J; junction bases left unmatched: 3. The CDR3 is made up of 15 amino acids. Germline V CDR1 and CDR2: SGHNT, YENEEA. CDR3 sequence (DNA): TGTGCCAGCAGCTTAGGACTAGCGGGAGTAGATGAGCAGTTCTTC. Its protein product is CASSLGLAGVDEQFF. The full variable domain, completed using reference TRBV11-3 and TRBJ2-1, is EAGVVQSPRYKIIEKKQPVAFWCNPISGHNTLYWYLQNLGQGPELLIRYENEEAVDDSQLPKDRFSAERLKGVDSTLKIQPAELGDSAVYLCASSLGLAGVDEQFFGPGTRLTVL.

The chain recombines TRBV7-9 with TRBJ2-1; TRBD1 aligns across 9 bases. This CDR3 is built from 13 residues. Looked up from germline, CDR1 is SEHNR and CDR2 is FQNEAQ (reference sequence). The V gene end was trimmed by 5 bases and the J gene end by 13 bases; junction bases not matched to a gene: 9. The CDR3 nucleotides are TGTGCCAGCAGCCCGGGGACAGGGTGGGAACAGTTCTTC. It yields the protein CASSPGTGWEQFF. Using reference TRBV7-9 and TRBJ2-1 for the parts outside the CDR3, the full variable domain is DTGVSQNPRHKITKRGQNVTFRCDPISEHNRLYWYRQTLGQGPEFLTYFQNEAQLEKSRLLSDRFSAERPKGSFSTLEIQRTEQGDSAMYLCASSPGTGWEQFFGPGTRLTVL.

The V gene is TRBV21-1, the J gene TRBJ2-7; the table calls TRBD1, which could not be checked here. TRBV21-1 is given as a pseudogene. There are 17 residues in the CDR3. The DNA for the CDR3 is TGTGCCAGCAGCAAAAAGGAAGGGGACAGGAGCTCCTACGAGCAGTACTTC. Encoded protein: CASSKKEGDRSSYEQYF.

The chain carries TRBV29-1 and TRBJ1-5; possible D gene TRBD1, 5 bases. Trimming shortened V by 7 bases and J by 3 bases, and 13 bases separated the two germline ends. The CDR3 contains 13 residues. Germline V CDR1 and CDR2: SQVTM, ANQGSEA. CDR3 nucleotides: TGCAGCGCACGGGACTCCTACAATCAGCCCCAGCATTTT. It yields the protein CSARDSYNQPQHF.

The chain links TRBV6-5 to TRBJ2-1, with 10 bases matching TRBD1. The CDR3 is 15 amino acids. The germline V gene has CDR1 MNHEY and CDR2 SVGAGI. The ends lost 0 bases at V and 7 bases at J; junction bases unmatched: 3. Here the CDR3 DNA reads TGTGCCAGCAGTTACTCGACAGGGGGCGGGAATGAGCAGTTCTTC. Translated: CASSYSTGGGNEQFF.

By proportion, this clone is medium-sized (0.01 to 0.1%). This chain uses TRBV19 with TRBJ1-1, with a weak D call TRBD1 (6 bases). Per the germline V gene, CDR1 is LNHDA and CDR2 is SQIVND (reference sequence). The V and J ends lost 2 bases and 1 base respectively, with 14 bases between them. The CDR3 totals 16 residues. CDR3 sequence: CASSIMLTGQNTEAFF. CDR3 DNA: TGTGCCAGTAGTATAATGCTGACAGGCCAGAACACTGAAGCTTTCTTT.

The V call is TRBV5-4, the J call TRBJ2-4; D uncertain. V lost 1 base to trimming and J lost 5 bases, with 7 bases between them. This CDR3 contains 13 residues. Germline V gene data show CDR1 as SGHNT and CDR2 as YYREEE (reference sequence). The CDR3 region has the DNA TGTGCCAGCAGCTTGTATGCAGAAAACATTCAGTACTTC. Protein product: CASSLYAENIQYF.

The chain is built from TRBV5-1 and TRBJ2-1; 10 bases are a match to TRBD2. J gave up 7 bases and V 7 bases, and 5 bases lay outside the gene matches. This CDR3 comprises 13 residues. From germline, CDR1 is SGHRS and CDR2 YFSETQ. The CDR3 sequence: CASWEREGNEQFF. CDR3 sequence (DNA): TGCGCCAGCTGGGAGCGGGAGGGGAATGAGCAGTTCTTC.

This sequence joins TRBV5-4 and TRBJ1-2, with 8 bases matching TRBD1. In germline, CDR1 is SGHNT, CDR2 YYREEE (reference sequence). The CDR3 sequence is 16 residues long. V gave up 3 bases and J gave up 6 bases; unmatched junction bases: 13. CDR3 sequence: CASSSQPKDRVDGYTF. Here the CDR3 DNA reads TGTGCCAGCAGCTCCCAACCCAAGGACAGGGTTGATGGCTACACCTTC.

The J gene is TRBJ2-1, the V gene TRBV10-3, with D tentatively TRBD1 (5 bases). This CDR3 is 13 amino acids long. Trimming cost V 9 bases and J 6 bases, with 15 bases left between them. Germline V gene data show CDR1 as ENHRY and CDR2 as SYGVKD. In DNA form, the CDR3 reads TGTGCCATAGGGGCCAGGAGCACCAATGAGCAGTTCTTC. Translated, it gives CAIGARSTNEQFF.

V usage is TRBV6-1 and J usage is TRBJ2-1; TRBD1 agrees at 8 bases. This CDR3 spans 14 amino acids. CDR1 MNHNS and CDR2 SASEGT come from the germline V gene. Trimming removed 5 bases from V and 9 bases from J; junction bases left unmatched: 9. The CDR3 DNA reads as TGTGCCAGCAGTTTTTCCGGGACAGGCACTGAGCAGTTCTTC. It codes for CASSFSGTGTEQFF.

The table lists this clone with many counts. CDR3 nucleotide sequence: TGCGCCAGCAGTACAGGACCTACAGGGGGCCAAAACACCATATATTTT. The encoded protein is CASSTGPTGGQNTIYF. This rearrangement joins TRBV4-1 to TRBJ1-3, with 9 nucleotides matching TRBD1. CDR1 is MGHRA, CDR2 YSYEKL, per germline. This CDR3 comprises 16 residues. V gave up 6 bases and J gave up 6 bases; unmatched junction bases: 12.

J is TRBJ1-2 and V is TRBV5-1; possibly TRBD1 for D (6 bases). CDR3 length equals 16 residues. The germline CDR1 and CDR2 sequences are SGHRS and YFSETQ. Trimming removed 4 bases from V and 5 bases from J, with 21 bases in between. In DNA, the CDR3 is TGCGCCAGCAGCCTACGTTCTAACAGGGTGTGGTATGGCTACACCTTC. This gives the protein CASSLRSNRVWYGYTF.